This note documents a single T cell receptor beta chain sequence. The sample is drawn from a study of blood T cell repertoires in COVID-19. Background on the study: Acute and convalescent COVID-19 samples came from the United States, Italy and Spain.

This study enrolled people aged roughly 18 to 90 from about two dozen US geographic areas. Some clones are missing from TCRdb's copy, which holds only in-frame ones; the method was immunoSEQ multiplex PCR. Altogether 200,000 or so clones are present, 80% being singletons, with the ten largest covering about 7.7%. In germline, CDR1 is SGDLS, CDR2 YYNGEE. CDR3 length: 13 amino acids. Losses at the gene ends were 4 bases for V and 4 bases for J; bases not matched to a gene: 2. The J gene is TRBJ1-1, the V gene TRBV9, with 9 bases that match TRBD1. The receptor was derived from a woman aged 40 to 50 with acute COVID-19. Sequenced material: PBMCs or T cells enriched from blood (not recorded which). The CDR3 protein is CASSLQGATEAFF. As DNA, the CDR3 is TGTGCCAGCAGCCTACAGGGGGCCACTGAAGCTTTCTTT.